These 27 T cell receptor beta chains originate from one sample sequenced in a study of identical twins. TCRdb redid the calling of the 5' RACE reads with MiXCR, one entry per CDR3 protein. This table holds about 240,000 distinct CDR3 sequences, 6% to 8.5% found once. This same sample was also taken into another study, of yellow fever vaccine responses in identical twins.

The sequencing input was CD8+ T cells sorted from blood. The receptors were sampled from a woman in her late teens or twenties in good health.

This clonotype came up a few times. The chain joins TRBV12-3 or TRBV12-4 to TRBJ1-2; no reliable D call. The CDR3 loop spans 14 amino acids. Trimming removed 2 bases from V and 2 bases from J, with 9 bases in between. The CDR3 bases are TGTGCCAGCAGTTTAACGGACGGAAACTATGGCTACACCTTC. Translation: CASSLTDGNYGYTF.

This clonotype was counted many times. This chain uses TRBV7-9 with TRBJ2-1, with 8 positions matching TRBD2. The V gene end was trimmed by 4 bases and the J gene end by 2 bases; junction bases not matched to a gene: 7. The length of the CDR3 is 16 residues. In germline, CDR1 is SEHNR, CDR2 FQNEAQ (reference sequence). The CDR3 spells CASSYSSGGTYNEQFF. CDR3 in DNA: TGTGCCAGCAGCTATTCCTCGGGAGGGACCTACAATGAGCAGTTCTTC.

This clonotype has at least ten counts. This sequence joins TRBV12-3 or TRBV12-4 and TRBJ2-3; D unresolved. V lost 8 bases, J lost 10 bases, and 13 bases lay in between. There are 11 residues in the CDR3. The DNA of the CDR3 is TGTGCCAGCCCAGGCCTGAACGCGCAGTATTTT. It encodes CASPGLNAQYF.

This clonotype was recorded many times. The V and J genes are TRBV6-1 and TRBJ2-7, with D tentatively TRBD2 (7 bases). The germline CDR1 and CDR2 sequences are MNHNS and SASEGT. This CDR3 is 13 amino acids long. Trimming shortened V by 2 bases and J by 7 bases, and 12 bases separated the two germline ends. CDR3 coding DNA: TGTGCCAGCAGTGAAATGGGGGGGCGGGAGCAGTACGTC. Its translation: CASSEMGGREQYV.

This clonotype was counted many times. This rearrangement joins TRBV12-3 or TRBV12-4 to TRBJ1-5, with 7 bases fitting TRBD1. The CDR3 spans 14 residues. V dropped 5 bases and J dropped 0; count of bases not matched to a gene: 1. CDR3 DNA sequence: TGTGCCAGCAGTCGGACAGGTAGCAATCAGCCCCAGCATTTT. This sequence encodes CASSRTGSNQPQHF.

In DNA form, the CDR3 reads TGTGCCACCCAAAACCCGCTAGCGGGAGAGAATGAGCAGTTCTTC. The encoded protein is CATQNPLAGENEQFF. The chain uses TRBV28 and TRBJ2-1; TRBD2 agrees at 10 bases. Trimming removed 10 bases from V and 7 bases from J; junction bases left unmatched: 13. The germline CDR1 and CDR2 sequences are MDHEN and SYDVKM. There are 15 residues in the CDR3.

This clonotype has a count of ten or more. The rearrangement joins TRBV28 to TRBJ2-2; D is unresolved. Trimming stripped 4 bases from V and 7 bases from J, with 13 bases between. The CDR3 has 14 amino acids. The germline V gene has CDR1 MDHEN and CDR2 SYDVKM. CDR3 DNA: TGTGCCAGCAGTTCCTCACCTTACCGCGGGGAGCTGTTTTTT. This sequence encodes CASSSSPYRGELFF.

This clonotype was seen at least ten times. The chain uses TRBV28 and TRBJ2-2, with D uncertain. The CDR3 has 13 residues. Germline V CDR1 and CDR2: MDHEN, SYDVKM. V shed 3 bases and J shed 6 bases, with 8 bases lying between them. The CDR3 loop is CASSFTVAGELFF. The CDR3 coding sequence is TGTGCCAGCAGTTTTACGGTCGCCGGGGAGCTGTTTTTT.

This clonotype was recorded many times. V is TRBV5-1 and J is TRBJ2-1, with no clear D. The CDR3 is 12 residues long. Trimming cost V 4 bases and J 5 bases, with 7 bases left between them. In germline, CDR1 is SGHRS, CDR2 YFSETQ. This chain's CDR3 is CASSPLDNEQFF. The CDR3, as DNA: TGCGCCAGCAGCCCCCTGGACAATGAGCAGTTCTTC.

The CDR3 DNA reads as TGTGCCAGCAGCCCAGGGGGCCCGGATTCCCCCCTGACAGATACGCAGTATTTT. Protein product: CASSPGGPDSPLTDTQYF. The rearrangement uses TRBV28 and TRBJ2-3; 8 bases are a match to TRBD1. The CDR3 has 18 amino acids. Germline values: CDR1 MDHEN, CDR2 SYDVKM. Unmatched junction bases numbered 17, after V lost 6 bases and J lost 3 bases.

The chain employs TRBV7-9 and TRBJ2-7; a possible D gene is TRBD2 (6 bases). From germline, CDR1 is SEHNR and CDR2 FQNEAQ (reference sequence). The CDR3 runs to 16 residues. Trimming took 5 bases from V and 0 from J, leaving 17 bases between them. This CDR3 is CASSTTSGAHSYEQYF. The CDR3 DNA is TGTGCCAGCAGCACGACTAGTGGGGCTCACTCCTACGAGCAGTACTTC.

This clonotype was counted at least ten times. The chain joins TRBV12-3 or TRBV12-4 to TRBJ2-1; 7 nucleotides align to TRBD2. The CDR3 is made up of 15 amino acids. The V gene end was trimmed by 0 bases and the J gene end by 6 bases; junction bases not matched to a gene: 5. The chain's CDR3 is CASSLAGGWGNEQFF. The CDR3 DNA reads as TGTGCCAGCAGTTTAGCGGGAGGGTGGGGCAATGAGCAGTTCTTC.

This clonotype was recorded a few times. The chain links TRBV6-5 to TRBJ1-1, with 7 bases that match TRBD1. Germline CDR1 MNHEY, CDR2 SVGAGI. V lost 4 bases and J lost 6; bases outside the gene matches: 11. The CDR3 spans 15 residues. The CDR3 region is CASSSIQGKVAEAFF. Here the CDR3 DNA reads TGTGCCAGCAGTTCTATACAGGGGAAAGTGGCTGAAGCTTTCTTT.

This clonotype was seen a few times. The chain employs TRBV27 and TRBJ1-6; D is undetermined. Per the germline V gene, CDR1 is MNHEY and CDR2 is SMNVEV (reference sequence). There are 15 residues in the CDR3. V lost 4 bases, J lost 8 bases, and 15 bases lay in between. CDR3 DNA: TGTGCCAGCAGTTCGATCCCACTGGGATATTCACCCCTCCACTTT. Its protein is CASSSIPLGYSPLHF.

In nucleotides, the CDR3 is TGTGCCAGCAGCTTAATTACTTTCTATGAGCAGTTCTTC. The encoded protein is CASSLITFYEQFF. The chain joins TRBV7-8 to TRBJ2-1; D gene ambiguous. The CDR3 runs to 13 residues. Trimming removed 2 bases from V and 8 bases from J, with 10 bases in between. Germline lookup yields CDR1 SGHVS and CDR2 FQNEAQ.

This clonotype was counted many times. This chain connects TRBV5-1 to TRBJ2-3; 14 bases agree with TRBD2. The CDR3 runs 20 residues. The V and J ends lost 4 bases and 1 base, in that order; junction bases with no gene match: 14. Germline CDR1 SGHRS, CDR2 YFSETQ. In nucleotides, the CDR3 is TGCGCCAGCAGCAACATACCGGGACTAGCGGGGGTCAGAGGCACAGATACGCAGTATTTT. This sequence encodes CASSNIPGLAGVRGTDTQYF.

The chain uses TRBV9 and TRBJ2-7; D gene unclear. Germline V CDR1 and CDR2: SGDLS, YYNGEE. This CDR3 has 13 residues. Trimming shortened V by 0 bases and J by 6 bases, and 10 bases separated the two germline ends. The CDR3 nucleotides read TGTGCCAGCAGCGTAGGAACTCTCAGCGAGCAGTACTTC. Protein sequence: CASSVGTLSEQYF.

The table lists this clonotype with many counts. This chain links TRBV20-1 with TRBJ2-1; tentatively, D is TRBD1 (5 bases). Germline CDR1 reads DFQATT; CDR2 reads SNEGSKA (reference sequence). With 0 bases removed from V and 1 base from J, the gap between germline ends came to 13 bases. The CDR3 spans 16 residues. The CDR3 reads CSARDVKGNSYNEQFF. Here the CDR3 DNA reads TGCAGTGCTAGAGATGTTAAGGGGAATTCCTACAATGAGCAGTTCTTC.

The CDR3 DNA follows: TGTGCCAGTAGTCCTTCGGTCCTAAACTATGGCTACACCTTC. Translation: CASSPSVLNYGYTF. The chain recombines TRBV19 with TRBJ1-2; no clear D gene. V was cut by 5 bases and J by 2 bases, with 12 bases left in between. This CDR3 is 14 amino acids long. Germline-derived CDR1 and CDR2 are LNHDA and SQIVND (reference sequence).

A few counts support this clonotype. V is TRBV11-1 and J is TRBJ2-3; 11 bases map to TRBD2. The CDR3 runs 18 residues. J gave up 5 bases and V 2 bases, and 12 bases lay outside the gene matches. In germline, CDR1 is SGHAT, CDR2 FQDESV (reference sequence). DNA for the CDR3: TGTGCCAGCAGCTTACCAGGTGCAGGGACTAGCGGTGGAGATACGCAGTATTTT. Protein: CASSLPGAGTSGGDTQYF.

The V and J genes are TRBV5-1 and TRBJ2-3; TRBD2 agrees at 13 bases. There are 18 residues in the CDR3. Germline loops: CDR1 SGHRS, CDR2 YFSETQ. Losses at the gene ends were 1 base for V and 1 base for J; bases not matched to a gene: 6. CDR3 coding DNA: TGCGCCAGCAGCTTGTTAGGACTAGCGGGGGACCGCACAGATACGCAGTATTTT. Protein product: CASSLLGLAGDRTDTQYF.

The sample holds a few counts of this clonotype. The gene calls are TRBV15 and TRBJ2-3; 8 bases map to TRBD2. CDR3 length: 16 residues. With 0 bases clipped from V and 4 bases from J, the junction kept 6 bases outside the gene matches. The germline gives CDR1 LNHNV, CDR2 YYDKDF (reference sequence). Written as DNA, the CDR3 is TGTGCCACCAGCAGAGATAGCGGGATTGTCCCAGATACGCAGTATTTT. Amino acid sequence: CATSRDSGIVPDTQYF.

This clonotype was counted at least ten times. The rearrangement uses TRBV29-1 and TRBJ2-5; D might be TRBD1 or TRBD2, each matching 5 bases. Germline CDR1 SQVTM, CDR2 ANQGSEA. V was shortened by 8 bases and J by 1 base, with 20 bases between the two germline ends. The CDR3 is 15 residues long. CDR3: CSSRGQGYFQETQYF. In nucleotides, the CDR3 is TGCAGCTCCCGCGGGCAGGGCTACTTCCAAGAGACCCAGTACTTC. The entire variable domain, with the rest obtained from reference TRBV29-1 and TRBJ2-5, is as follows: SAVISQKPSRDICQRGTSLTIQCQVDSQVTMMFWYRQQPGQSLTLIATANQGSEATYESGFVIDKFPISRPNLTFSTLTVSNMSPEDSSIYLCSSRGQGYFQETQYFGPGTRLLVL.

The chain is built from TRBV7-9 and TRBJ2-2, with a possible D match to TRBD2 (6 bases). CDR1 SEHNR and CDR2 FQNEAQ come from the germline V gene (reference sequence). Deletions cut 5 bases from V and 0 bases from J, with 13 bases between. The CDR3 length is 16 residues. The CDR3 nucleotides read TGTGCCAGCAGCCCCCCCACTAGCCCGAACACCGGGGAGCTGTTTTTT. This gives the protein CASSPPTSPNTGELFF.

Details on this clonotype: One end of the junction varies from germline; a read error may be responsible. The V gene is TRBV12-3 or TRBV12-4, the J gene TRBJ2-1, with a possible D match to TRBD2 (5 bases). The CDR3 consists of 11 residues. CDR3 DNA sequence: TGTGCCAGCAGTTTTGCAGCGGTCCAACTTTTC. Its protein is CASSFAAVQLF.

This clonotype was seen many times. The chain is built from TRBV9 and TRBJ2-5, with TRBD2 identical over 10 bases. The CDR3 spans 17 residues. V dropped 0 bases and J dropped 1; count of bases not matched to a gene: 6. Germline CDR1 and CDR2: SGDLS and YYNGEE. For the CDR3, the DNA is TGTGCCAGCAGCGTAGAGCCGGGACTAGCGCTCCAAGAGACCCAGTACTTC. This sequence encodes CASSVEPGLALQETQYF.

There are a few counts of this clonotype. V gene TRBV13 combines with J gene TRBJ2-7, with 10 nucleotides matching TRBD2. In germline, CDR1 is PRHDT, CDR2 FYEKMQ (reference sequence). V was pared by 0 bases and J by 4 bases, with 18 bases of the junction left unmatched. CDR3 size: 20 residues. The CDR3 region is CASSLGPGLATHGPFYEQYF. As DNA, the CDR3 is TGTGCCAGCAGCTTAGGACCGGGACTAGCGACACACGGTCCCTTTTACGAGCAGTACTTC.